The clone carrying this TCR beta chain showed up just a few times. Its antigen is unknown. Sorted CD4+ subsets: naive, central memory, regulatory, stem cell-like memory (CD45RO/CCR7/CD25/CD127/CD95/CD27 panel). The entry originates in a study of beta chain features in type 1 diabetes. Of the isolated RNA, all was reverse transcribed, and so the sequenced material was expressed TCRB transcripts. Produced via immunoSEQ multiplex PCR; TCRdb's table is partial and in-frame only. Among 350,000 to 400,000 clones listed, around 12% were seen once. Trimming shortened V by 4 bases and J by 3 bases, and 15 bases separated the two germline ends. Germline V CDR1 and CDR2: SQVTM, ANQGSEA. The CDR3 contains 14 residues. Study-level findings and limits: Naive, central memory and regulatory TCRB repertoires appeared more similar among patients than healthy donors. TCRB CDR3 length was moderately but significantly reduced in all four CD4+ subsets of Type 1 diabetes patients. The question of HLA type influencing TCRB rearrangement was one that remained unresolved here.

The sequenced sample was naive CD4+ T cells from blood. The chain employs TRBV29-1 and TRBJ1-1, with D uncertain. The receptor was isolated from a woman aged 18-35 years with type 1 diabetes. CDR3 in DNA: TGCAGCGTTGGGTTGTTGGAGGAGTACACTGAAGCTTTCTTT. As protein: CSVGLLEEYTEAFF.